The rows below give T cell receptor beta chains drawn from one sample of a study of blood T cell repertoires in COVID-19. The protocol was immunoSEQ multiplex PCR, while the TCRdb copy is restricted to in-frame clones and leaves out a portion. The sample contains some 230,000 clones, approximately 80% of which appear only once. The sample comprised PBMCs or T cells enriched from blood (not recorded which). The receptors were sampled from a middle-aged woman with acute COVID-19. Both conserved end residues are part of each CDR3. A D gene is named only where the DNA matches it firmly. A row's size may be missing; if present it is once, few, many or a size class.

NA	TRBJ2-5	TRBV11-1	NA	TGTGCCAGCACCAGAGGAGGAGACCAAGAGACCCAGTACTTC	CASTRGGDQETQYF
NA	TRBJ1-1	TRBV7-8	NA	TGTGCCAGCAGCTTACTAGGGAACACTGAAGCTTTCTTT	CASSLLGNTEAFF
NA	TRBJ1-1	TRBV19	TRBD1	TGTGCCAGTAGTATAAAAGACAGGGGAGCGACTGAAGCTTTCTTT	CASSIKDRGATEAFF
once	TRBJ2-7	TRBV30	TRBD1	TGTGCCCGCTCAGGACAGGGGGACGAGCAGTACTTC	CARSGQGDEQYF
few	TRBJ2-2	TRBV28	NA	TGTGCCAGCAGTCCAGGCTCCTTACTTAACACCGGGGAGCTGTTTTTT	CASSPGSLLNTGELFF
NA	TRBJ1-6	TRBV2	TRBD1	TGTGCCAGCAGGGACAGGGGGAAATCACCCCTCCACTTT	CASRDRGKSPLHF
NA	TRBJ2-7	TRBV6-5	TRBD1	TGTGCCAGCAGTTCAGGGGGCGAGCAGTACTTC	CASSSGGEQYF
NA	TRBJ2-7	TRBV7-6	TRBD1	TGTGCCAGCAGCCTGGACAGGGGCCTCTACGAGCAGTACTTC	CASSLDRGLYEQYF
many	TRBJ2-3	TRBV19	TRBD2	TGTGCCAGTAGTATAAATGGGAGGGGTGATACGCAGTATTTT	CASSINGRGDTQYF
NA	TRBJ1-5	TRBV6-2/TRBV6-3	NA	TGTGCCAGCAGTTGGGCCCATCCAGGGGCCCAGCATTTT	CASSWAHPGAQHF
NA	TRBJ1-4	TRBV5-6	NA	TGTGCCAGCAGAGTGGGACTTAATAATGAAAAACTGTTTTTT	CASRVGLNNEKLFF
few	TRBJ1-5	TRBV6-5	TRBD1	TGTGCCGGGGGACAGGTTTCTAATCAGCCCCAGCATTTT	CAGGQVSNQPQHF
NA	TRBJ1-1	TRBV30	NA	TGTGCCTGGAGTGTACGTAGGAGCACTGAAGCTTTCTTT	CAWSVRRSTEAFF
NA	TRBJ2-3	TRBV5-4	NA	TGTGCCAGCCAGATTACAGATACGCAGTATTTT	CASQITDTQYF
few	TRBJ2-5	TRBV7-9	TRBD2	TGTGCCAGCAGTTCCCCGGGACTAGCGGGGCCCAGGGGGGAGACCCAGTACTTC	CASSSPGLAGPRGETQYF
NA	TRBJ2-1	TRBV28	NA	TGTGCCAGCAGTTTGCCACTCGTAGCCGATGAGCAGTTCTTC	CASSLPLVADEQFF
NA	TRBJ2-3	TRBV6-5	NA	TGTGCCAGCAGACCCTACGGCGGAGATACGCAGTATTTT	CASRPYGGDTQYF
NA	TRBJ2-1	TRBV6-6	TRBD2	TGTGCCAGCAGTTCGACTAGCGAAAACAATGAGCAGTTCTTC	CASSSTSENNEQFF
NA	TRBJ2-7	TRBV2	NA	TGTGCCACCGGGTCCGGGAACGAGCAGTACTTC	CATGSGNEQYF
NA	TRBJ2-1	TRBV11-2	NA	TGTGCCAGCAGCTTAGGTTGGCTAGCCCAGAGGAATGAGCAGTTCTTC	CASSLGWLAQRNEQFF
once	TRBJ1-5	TRBV6-5	NA	TGTGCCAGCACCACAGGGAGAAGCAATCAGCCCCAGCATTTT	CASTTGRSNQPQHF
NA	TRBJ2-7	TRBV6-2/TRBV6-3	TRBD1	TGTGCCAGCAACCCGGACAGGGGTCGCGAGCAGTACTTC	CASNPDRGREQYF
NA	TRBJ1-5	TRBV7-9	TRBD1	TGTGCCAGCAGCGGGACAGGCAATCAGCCCCAGCATTTT	CASSGTGNQPQHF
NA	TRBJ2-1	TRBV6-5	TRBD2	TGTGCCAGCAACCCCGGGGGGATCTACAATGAGCAGTTCTTC	CASNPGGIYNEQFF
NA	TRBJ1-1	TRBV11-2	NA	TGTGCCAGCAGCTCCCGGATTGACTGGAGAACTGAAGCTTTCTTT	CASSSRIDWRTEAFF
NA	TRBJ2-5	TRBV5-1	TRBD2	TGCGCCAGCAGCCAAGGGACTAGTGGATGGGAGACCCAGTACTTC	CASSQGTSGWETQYF
NA	TRBJ1-4	TRBV18	NA	TGTGCCAGCGCCCGACAGACAAATGAAAAACTGTTTTTT	CASARQTNEKLFF
once	TRBJ2-5	TRBV18	TRBD2	TGTGCCAGCTCACCGCGGGGGGGCCTTAGGGAGACCCAGTACTTC	CASSPRGGLRETQYF
NA	TRBJ2-7	TRBV7-9	NA	TGTGCCAGCAGCATGGACAGATCTAACTCCTACGAGCAGTACTTC	CASSMDRSNSYEQYF
NA	TRBJ1-2	TRBV28	NA	TGTGCCAGCAGTTTGGGGGGGCGCTCTAACTATGGCTACACCTTC	CASSLGGRSNYGYTF
few	TRBJ2-1	TRBV21-1	NA	TGTGCCACCTCGTTCTTTTTTGAGCAGTTCTTC	CATSFFFEQFF
NA	TRBJ2-5	TRBV24-1	TRBD2	TGTGCCACCAGTGAACTAGCGGGAGGTACAGAAGAGACCCAGTACTTC	CATSELAGGTEETQYF
once	TRBJ1-2	TRBV2	TRBD1	TGTGCCACAACCCAGGACAGGCTCAACTATGGCTACACCTTC	CATTQDRLNYGYTF
NA	TRBJ2-1	TRBV6-2/TRBV6-3	TRBD1	TGTGCCAGCAGTTACGGTACAGGGGGCAGGAATGAGCAGTTCTTC	CASSYGTGGRNEQFF
once	TRBJ2-3	TRBV12-3/TRBV12-4	NA	TGTGCCAGCAACGAAGGGGCAGATACGCAGTATTTT	CASNEGADTQYF
medium-sized	TRBJ2-1	TRBV25-1	TRBD2	TGTGCCAGCAGTGAGAGCGGGGGACCGATCGGCGAGCAGTTCTTC	CASSESGGPIGEQFF
NA	TRBJ1-1	TRBV5-5	NA	TGTGCCAGCAGCTTGAAGTGGCAGAACACTGAAGCTTTCTTT	CASSLKWQNTEAFF
few	TRBJ1-4	TRBV14	NA	TGTGCCAGCAGCCGAAGCAGGGGAGTTAATGAAAAACTGTTTTTT	CASSRSRGVNEKLFF
NA	TRBJ1-2	TRBV3-1/TRBV3-2	TRBD1	TGTGCCAGCAGCCAAGGTTGGTCAGGGGGCGCAGTAGGCTACACCTTC	CASSQGWSGGAVGYTF